This entry is about one T cell receptor (beta chain). This clone was counted only a few times. No cognate antigen has been identified for it. Qualities for individual bases were not recorded, and no much larger clone is one base off. These data come from a study of beta chain features in type 1 diabetes (dated by TCRdb to the late 2010s). Describing the broader study: Mean age, gender distribution, total cell number and subset yield did not differ between patients and healthy donors. A total of approximately 99,000,000 sorted cells were examined across all samples, and RNA yield correlated strongly with the number of cells per subset. In the study, recently diagnosed type 1 diabetes patients and matched healthy donors were compared on the TCRB repertoires of their sorted circulating CD4+ T cell subsets. Regulatory and stem cell-like memory subsets were isolated from only 8 patients and roughly 8 healthy donors, whereas naive and central memory subsets came from all 28 donors. Summary of the overall study and its limitations: PCR may preferentially amplify shorter templates, but because patient and control samples were amplified and corrected together, any resulting skew would affect both groups equally. Patients with type 1 diabetes made fewer insertions and deleted more nucleotides at VDJ recombination sites, implying thymic rearrangement abnormalities. Naive, central memory and regulatory TCRB repertoires appeared to be more alike among patients than among healthy donors. A moderate but significant shortening of TCRB CDR3 length was observed in type 1 diabetes patients in all four CD4+ subsets. Because small numbers of individuals were included in the HLA sub-analyses, any influence of HLA type on TCRB rearrangement was left unresolved. Sequencing cDNA rather than genomic DNA could over-represent highly expressing activated cells, although activation and CD3 levels did not differ between groups.

All of the isolated RNA was reverse transcribed with the High Capacity cDNA Reverse Transcription Kit, so expressed TCRB transcripts were sequenced. Deep immunoSEQ sequencing was applied to naive, central memory and regulatory T cell samples, giving an average of roughly 3.5 million total reads per sample. Sorted cells were lysed in RLT buffer, and RNA was extracted using DNase-treated RNeasy Micro or Mini kits according to cell number. Each cell subset was processed on its own to prevent cross-contamination, while patient and healthy donor samples were processed together. The immunoSEQ multiplex PCR was used to amplify TCRB sequences from cDNA, yielding 87-bp fragments that span the CDR3 region. The amplicons were sequenced using the Illumina HiSeq platform. Regarding the original processing steps: PCR bias was computationally corrected using synthetic template baselines, reads within Hamming distance 2 were collapsed, and singletons that could not be merged were discarded. By aligning reads against IMGT, V, D and J genes, CDR3 length, and insertions or deletions at six rearrangement sites were assigned. Within each subset, clonotype counts were normalized to sorted cell number, after which true diversity and Gini coefficients were computed with the tcR R package. The overlap coefficient, calculated on TCRB nucleotide sequences, was used to quantify repertoire sharing. The clones in this table, taken by TCRdb from immuneACCESS, are in-frame only. Not every clone is retained; where verified, under half of the shortfall comes from an unresolved V gene, and the cause of the rest is unknown. That table supplies the V and J calls and clone size; D and trimming were determined from the DNA. The sample has some 160,000 clones on record, roughly 9% of them singletons. 2% to 2.5% of the sample comes from the top ten.

The CDR3 spans 13 residues, from the cysteine through the phenylalanine. The kept DNA is CDR3 alone, 39 bases in frame from the first base. Ends trimmed: V by 0 bases, J by 5 bases; bases unmatched to a gene: 2. Sequences SGHRS (CDR1) and YFSETQ (CDR2) are obtained from the germline V gene. Each donor gave one peripheral blood draw, about 110 mL on average, collected into heparinised tubes. A BD FACSAria II and a panel including CD45RO, CCR7, CD25, CD127, CD95 and CD27 were used to sort naive, central memory, regulatory and stem cell-like memory CD4+ T cells. A purity above 95% was achieved for all sorted populations. PBMCs were isolated right away by Lymphoprep density gradient centrifugation and were stained directly, without culture. So that batch effects would be minimized, each experiment stained and sorted samples in pairs, pairing one healthy donor with one patient.

The receptor chain draws on TRBV5-1 and TRBJ2-7; 7 of the junction bases match TRBD1. The TCR comes from a woman aged 18-29 years in good health. Sequenced: central memory CD4+ T cells from blood. The CDR3 in this case is CASSLGQGDEQYF. The DNA reads as follows: TGCGCCAGCAGCTTGGGACAGGGAGACGAGCAGTACTTC.